Given below is one T cell receptor beta chain in context. Antigen unknown. The sample is drawn from a study of blood T cells in healthy people across ages. PCR was performed a second time for roughly 7 to 11 cycles using a sample-barcoded 5' primer and a J-beta primer mix. Every cDNA molecule bore a tag from a template-switch adaptor containing 12 random nucleotides. TCRdb analysed the 5' RACE reads with MiXCR anew, one entry per CDR3 protein. The sample consists of 800,000 or so distinct CDR3 sequences, about half of them appearing once. Each of the donors had roughly 9.7 milliliters of peripheral blood drawn into EDTA-treated Vacutainer tubes. V lost 4 bases to trimming and J lost 5 bases, with 17 bases between them. CDR1 and CDR2 from the germline V gene are SQVTM and ANQGSEA. This CDR3 is built from 14 residues. Broader study findings: From one million sequenced T cells, diversity estimates were lower bounds.

The TCR comes from a man older than 75 in good health. Material for sequencing was blood. This chain connects TRBV29-1 to TRBJ2-5, with D tentatively TRBD2 (6 bases). The CDR3 region is CSVAVRRGEETQYF. CDR3 in DNA: TGCAGCGTTGCAGTTCGGAGGGGTGAGGAGACCCAGTACTTC.